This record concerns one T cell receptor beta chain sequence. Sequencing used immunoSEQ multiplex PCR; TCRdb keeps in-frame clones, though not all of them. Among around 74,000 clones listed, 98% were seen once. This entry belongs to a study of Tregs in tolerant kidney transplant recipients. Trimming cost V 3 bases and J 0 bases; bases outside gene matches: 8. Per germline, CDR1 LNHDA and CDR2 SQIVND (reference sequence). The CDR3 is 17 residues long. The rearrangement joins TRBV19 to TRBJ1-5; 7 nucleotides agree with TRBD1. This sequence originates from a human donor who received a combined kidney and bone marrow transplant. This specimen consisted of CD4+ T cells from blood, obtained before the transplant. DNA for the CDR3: TGTGCCAGTAGTATGAGGTCGGGACAGTATAGCAATCAGCCCCAGCATTTT. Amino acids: CASSMRSGQYSNQPQHF.